Listed below are T cell receptor beta chains from one sample, sequenced in a study of T cell changes during pregnancy in multiple sclerosis. Profiling relied on immunoSEQ multiplex PCR, and the TCRdb table lists in-frame clones only, not all of them. This table holds some 60,000 clones, roughly 90% found once. This specimen consisted of peripheral blood, obtained before pregnancy. The source is a female donor with multiple sclerosis, enrolled in a pregnancy study. Both conserved end residues are part of each CDR3. D genes are given only for firm matches. Rows give clone size only sometimes, using once, few, many, or a class for an expanded clone.

size	D	V	J	CDR3	DNA
-	TRBD2	TRBV19	TRBJ2-1	CASTLAGGPSYNEQFF	TGTGCCAGTACGCTAGCGGGGGGCCCCTCCTACAATGAGCAGTTCTTC
-	TRBD1	TRBV7-8	TRBJ1-2	CASSLAPGTAVYGYTF	TGTGCCAGCAGCTTAGCCCCCGGGACAGCGGTTTATGGCTACACCTTC
-	-	TRBV15	TRBJ2-1	CATSSWGNNEQFF	TGTGCCACCAGCAGTTGGGGCAACAATGAGCAGTTCTTC
once	-	TRBV6-1	TRBJ2-7	CASSDNRGYEQYF	TGTGCCAGCAGTGATAACCGGGGCTACGAGCAGTACTTC
-	-	TRBV2	TRBJ1-3	CASMSAGNTIYF	TGTGCCAGCATGTCGGCTGGAAACACCATATATTTT
-	TRBD1	TRBV6-6	TRBJ1-1	CASSAQGGSEAFF	TGTGCCAGCAGCGCGCAGGGGGGCTCTGAAGCTTTCTTT
-	-	TRBV25-1	TRBJ1-1	CASSMAHNTEAFF	TGTGCCAGCAGTATGGCACACAACACTGAAGCTTTCTTT
-	-	TRBV7-2	TRBJ1-3	CASRTGISGNTIYF	TGTGCCAGCAGAACAGGAATTTCTGGAAACACCATATATTTT
once	TRBD2	TRBV9	TRBJ2-7	CASSAYASGAGEQYF	TGTGCCAGCAGCGCATATGCTAGCGGGGCGGGCGAGCAGTACTTC
-	-	TRBV7-2	TRBJ1-2	CASSLGGFGGAYGYTF	TGTGCCAGCAGCTTAGGGGGGTTTGGGGGGGCCTATGGCTACACCTTC
-	-	TRBV7-2	TRBJ1-1	CASSLNRVDTEAFF	TGTGCCAGCAGCTTAAACAGGGTAGACACTGAAGCTTTCTTT
-	-	TRBV9	TRBJ2-5	CASSVRAEQETQYF	TGTGCCAGCAGCGTTAGAGCGGAACAAGAGACCCAGTACTTC
-	-	TRBV6-1	TRBJ1-5	CASRLASNQPQHF	TGTGCCAGCAGGCTAGCCAGCAATCAGCCCCAGCATTTT
-	-	TRBV27	TRBJ2-7	CASSLSGSNEQYF	TGTGCCAGCAGTTTGTCAGGGTCCAACGAGCAGTACTTC
few	TRBD1	TRBV7-9	TRBJ1-2	CASSPLAGGNGYTF	TGTGCCAGCAGCCCCTTGGCAGGGGGTAATGGCTACACCTTC
-	-	TRBV5-8	TRBJ1-5	CASSPRQGGNQPQHF	TGTGCCAGCTCACCGAGGCAGGGCGGCAATCAGCCCCAGCATTTT
-	TRBD1	TRBV7-3	TRBJ2-2	CASSSLGQGAGELFF	TGTGCCAGCAGCAGCCTCGGACAGGGGGCCGGGGAGCTGTTTTTT
-	-	TRBV2	TRBJ1-2	CASPIGVSWGYTF	TGTGCCAGCCCCATAGGGGTGAGCTGGGGCTACACCTTC
once	-	TRBV6-6	TRBJ2-1	CASSYSDNNEQFF	TGTGCCAGCAGTTACTCGGACAACAATGAGCAGTTCTTC
once	TRBD2	TRBV4-3	TRBJ2-7	CASSQKAGGSNEQYF	TGCGCCAGCAGCCAGAAAGCGGGGGGAAGCAACGAGCAGTACTTC
-	TRBD2	TRBV11-2	TRBJ2-7	CASSLGAGGPYEQYF	TGTGCCAGCAGCTTAGGAGCGGGGGGGCCCTACGAGCAGTACTTC
-	TRBD1	TRBV30	TRBJ1-6	CAWSTGQGAYNSPLHF	TGTGCCTGGAGTACTGGACAGGGCGCCTATAATTCACCCCTCCACTTT
once	-	TRBV7-2	TRBJ1-2	CASSRTSTYGYTF	TGTGCCAGCAGCCGAACTTCAACCTATGGCTACACCTTC
few	-	TRBV19	TRBJ1-2	CASRTGGNYGYTF	TGTGCCAGTAGGACCGGGGGTAACTATGGCTACACCTTC
-	TRBD1	TRBV5-6	TRBJ1-2	CASSSTGGNYGYTF	TGTGCCAGCAGCTCGACAGGGGGCAACTATGGCTACACCTTC
-	-	TRBV7-3	TRBJ1-1	CASSPDSVWNTEAFF	TGTGCCAGCAGCCCCGACAGTGTATGGAACACTGAAGCTTTCTTT
-	-	TRBV9	TRBJ2-7	CASSVGGSDPREQYF	TGTGCCAGCAGCGTAGGAGGTTCAGATCCACGCGAGCAGTACTTC
-	-	TRBV18	TRBJ1-6	CASSPPGRRDSPLHF	TGTGCCAGCTCACCCCCGGGACGGAGGGATTCACCCCTCCACTTT
-	-	TRBV7-8	TRBJ2-7	CASSFLTGDDSEQYF	TGTGCCAGCAGCTTTTTGACAGGAGACGACTCCGAGCAGTACTTC
-	TRBD1	TRBV19	TRBJ1-5	CASSIQGTGRQPQHF	TGTGCCAGTAGTATCCAGGGGACAGGAAGGCAGCCCCAGCATTTT
-	-	TRBV6-1	TRBJ2-3	CASSSRGYTDTQYF	TGTGCCAGCAGTTCCCGGGGGTACACAGATACGCAGTATTTT
once	-	TRBV21-1	TRBJ1-2	CASSKEDRVTDGYTF	TGTGCCAGCAGCAAAGAGGACAGGGTGACAGATGGCTACACCTTC
once	TRBD2	TRBV5-4	TRBJ2-3	CASSRRGGGTDTQYF	TGTGCCAGCAGCCGGCGGGGCGGGGGAACAGATACGCAGTATTTT
-	-	TRBV21-1	TRBJ1-1	CASSKGAGRKAEAFF	TGTGCCAGCAGCAAAGGGGCAGGGAGGAAGGCTGAAGCTTTCTTT
-	TRBD1	TRBV7-9	TRBJ2-6	CASIPRDRGPGANVLTF	TGTGCCAGCATCCCCCGGGACAGGGGGCCAGGGGCCAACGTCCTGACTTTC
-	-	TRBV10-3	TRBJ2-7	CAIRDGSGRSYEQYF	TGTGCCATCAGGGATGGCAGCGGGCGATCCTACGAGCAGTACTTC
-	-	TRBV4-3	TRBJ1-2	CASSPRGNYGYTF	TGCGCCAGCAGCCCCCGGGGTAACTATGGCTACACCTTC
-	TRBD1	TRBV7-2	TRBJ1-6	CASSLPTGGGSPLHF	TGTGCCAGCAGCTTGCCCACAGGGGGCGGCTCACCCCTCCACTTT
-	TRBD2	TRBV27	TRBJ2-7	CASSSLAGGLYEQYF	TGTGCCAGCAGTTCACTAGCGGGGGGGTTGTACGAGCAGTACTTC
-	TRBD2	TRBV28	TRBJ2-5	CASSGYVAGGEETQYF	TGTGCCAGCAGCGGTTATGTAGCGGGGGGCGAAGAGACCCAGTACTTC
-	-	TRBV27	TRBJ2-7	CASSPQGTYEQYF	TGTGCCAGCAGCCCTCAGGGGACCTACGAGCAGTACTTC
-	-	TRBV30	TRBJ1-2	CASQLAGDYGYTF	TGTGCCTCCCAACTGGCAGGGGACTATGGCTACACCTTC
-	TRBD2	TRBV11-2	TRBJ2-1	CASSAGTSNNEQFF	TGTGCCAGCAGCGCCGGGACTAGTAACAATGAGCAGTTCTTC
-	TRBD1	TRBV7-9	TRBJ1-2	CASTWDRGFNYGYTF	TGTGCCAGCACATGGGACAGGGGGTTTAACTATGGCTACACCTTC
-	TRBD1	TRBV6-6	TRBJ1-1	CASSYGTGNTEAFF	TGTGCCAGCAGTTACGGGACAGGGAACACTGAAGCTTTCTTT
once	TRBD1	TRBV11-1	TRBJ2-7	CASSRGDSLNEQYF	TGTGCCAGCAGCAGAGGGGACAGTCTCAACGAGCAGTACTTC